This T cell receptor (beta chain) derives from a study of control samples from healthy donors and cancer patients. The table came from immunoSEQ multiplex PCR; TCRdb's copy has only in-frame clones and leaves some out. This table holds approximately 160,000 clones, 90% to 95% found once. In germline, CDR1 is MDHEN, CDR2 SYDVKM. The CDR3 extends over 15 amino acids. V was shortened by 3 bases and J by 9 bases, with 21 bases between the two germline ends. Points on this clone: Other DNA sequences in this sample translate to the same CDR3.

This TCR was sampled from a woman aged 25 to 39 in good health. J is TRBJ2-7 and V is TRBV28; D is possibly TRBD2 (7 bases). Material for sequencing was blood. The CDR3 reads CASSLIGGGGVVQYF. Here the CDR3 DNA reads TGTGCCAGCAGTTTGATAGGGGGAGGGGGGGTGGTGCAGTACTTC.